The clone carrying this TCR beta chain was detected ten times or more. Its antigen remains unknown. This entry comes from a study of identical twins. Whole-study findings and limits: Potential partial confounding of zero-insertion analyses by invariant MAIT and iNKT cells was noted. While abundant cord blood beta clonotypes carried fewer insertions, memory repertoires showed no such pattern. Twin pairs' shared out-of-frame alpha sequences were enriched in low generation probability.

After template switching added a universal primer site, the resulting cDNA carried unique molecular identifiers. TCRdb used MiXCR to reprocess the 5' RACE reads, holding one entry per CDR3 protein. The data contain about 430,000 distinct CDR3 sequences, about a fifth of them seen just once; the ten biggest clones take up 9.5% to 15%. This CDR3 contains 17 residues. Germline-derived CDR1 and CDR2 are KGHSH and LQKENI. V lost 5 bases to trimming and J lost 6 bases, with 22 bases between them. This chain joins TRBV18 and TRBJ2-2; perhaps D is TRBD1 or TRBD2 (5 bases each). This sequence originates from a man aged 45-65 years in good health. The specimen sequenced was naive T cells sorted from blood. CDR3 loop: CASSKQPGRPQAGELFF. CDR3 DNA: TGTGCCAGCTCAAAGCAGCCGGGACGCCCCCAGGCCGGGGAGCTGTTTTTT.